These 3 T cell receptor beta chains were all obtained from the same sample, sequenced in a study of T cell responses to AZD1222 COVID-19 vaccine. Repertoires were generated with immunoSEQ multiplex PCR, while TCRdb's copy carries only in-frame clones and drops some. The table shows approximately 140,000 clones, with 94% occurring only once. The sequences come from peripheral blood, collected on day 0 of AZD1222 vaccination. The receptor source for this set is an adult in good health.

The chain recombines TRBV29-1 with TRBJ1-2; 8 nucleotides agree with TRBD1. V trimming: 8 bases; J trimming: 7 bases; junction bases outside the gene matches: 12. The CDR3 is made up of 13 amino acids. Germline V gives CDR1 SQVTM, CDR2 ANQGSEA. This chain's CDR3 is CSFRQGSYFGYTF. DNA of the CDR3: TGCAGCTTTCGACAGGGGAGTTACTTTGGCTACACCTTC.

The chain employs TRBV5-1 and TRBJ1-1, with 12 bases aligning to TRBD1. In germline, CDR1 is SGHRS, CDR2 YFSETQ. This CDR3 has 17 amino acids. The trim removed 3 bases at V and 1 base at J, leaving 7 bases unmatched. CDR3 protein: CASSSGTGGHGNTEAFF. In DNA form, the CDR3 reads TGCGCCAGCAGCTCCGGGACAGGGGGCCATGGGAACACTGAAGCTTTCTTT.

The V gene is TRBV6-4, the J gene TRBJ2-1; 7 positions agree with TRBD2. The CDR3 loop spans 16 amino acids. Trimming removed 0 bases from V and 1 base from J; junction bases left unmatched: 3. Germline V CDR1 and CDR2: MRHNA, SNTAGT. This CDR3 reads CASSDSGGESYNEQFF. In nucleotides, the CDR3 is TGTGCCAGCAGTGACTCGGGAGGGGAGTCCTACAATGAGCAGTTCTTC.